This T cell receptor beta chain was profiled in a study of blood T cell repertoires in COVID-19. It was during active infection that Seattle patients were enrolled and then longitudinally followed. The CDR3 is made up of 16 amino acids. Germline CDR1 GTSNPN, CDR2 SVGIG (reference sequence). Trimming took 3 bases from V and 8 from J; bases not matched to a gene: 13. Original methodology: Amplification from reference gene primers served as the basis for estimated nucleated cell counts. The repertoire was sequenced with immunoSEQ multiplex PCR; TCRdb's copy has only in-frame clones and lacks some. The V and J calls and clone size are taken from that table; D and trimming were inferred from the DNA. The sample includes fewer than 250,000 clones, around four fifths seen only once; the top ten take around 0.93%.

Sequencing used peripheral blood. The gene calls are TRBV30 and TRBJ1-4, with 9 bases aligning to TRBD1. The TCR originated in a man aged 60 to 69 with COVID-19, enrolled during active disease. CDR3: CAWREITGGAWEKLFF. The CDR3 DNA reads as TGTGCCTGGAGAGAAATTACAGGGGGCGCGTGGGAAAAACTGTTTTTT.